The table lists the clone carrying this TCR beta chain with a few counts. Its antigen is unidentified. These data come from a study of beta chain features in type 1 diabetes. Study-level points and caveats: Naive, central memory and Treg TCRB repertoires appeared more alike in patients than in healthy donors.

Germline V CDR1 and CDR2: PRHDT, FYEKMQ (reference sequence). The V gene end was trimmed by 1 base and the J gene end by 4 bases; junction bases not matched to a gene: 1. This CDR3 is 14 amino acids long. cDNA synthesis used the whole RNA isolate, giving expressed TCRB sequences. Sequenced by immunoSEQ multiplex PCR; TCRdb stores in-frame clones only, minus some. Among fewer than 250,000 clones, 11% to 15% were seen once, and the ten largest hold approximately 0.024%. The clonotype was recovered from a woman in her 40s in good health. The chain links TRBV13 to TRBJ2-3; 8 nucleotides match TRBD2. Sequencing used naive CD4+ T cells from blood. CDR3 in amino acids: CASSLAGGADTQYF. The CDR3 bases are TGTGCCAGCAGCTTAGCCGGGGGGGCAGATACGCAGTATTTT.